Below are 14 T cell receptor beta chains sequenced from a single sample in a study of response to subunit inactivated influenza vaccine. TCRdb re-derived calls from the RT-PCR reads in MiXCR, one entry per CDR3 protein. Here the sample spans around 580,000 distinct CDR3 sequences, about 12% being singletons. The sequences come from PBMCs from blood, collected on the day of vaccination. The receptor set was obtained from a man in his forties or fifties who received an inactivated influenza vaccine.

The chain recombines TRBV7-9 with TRBJ2-3; D is unresolved. This CDR3 spans 10 amino acids. Trimming shortened V by 3 bases and J by 8 bases, and 3 bases separated the two germline ends. Germline assignment: CDR1 SEHNR and CDR2 FQNEAQ (reference sequence). CDR3 sequence (DNA): TGTGCCAGCAGCTTTGGTACGCAGTATTTT. It encodes CASSFGTQYF.

This rearrangement joins TRBV27 to TRBJ1-2, with D perhaps TRBD1 (5 bases). The V end was cut by 5 bases, the J end by 1 base, with 11 bases between. CDR1 and CDR2 (germline): MNHEY, SMNVEV (reference sequence). This CDR3 comprises 14 residues. CDR3 nucleotides: TGTGCCAGCAGTCCCCGCAGGGTTAACTATGGCTACACCTTC. Translation gives CASSPRRVNYGYTF.

The chain is built from TRBV10-3 and TRBJ2-7, with TRBD2 matching 8 bases. V lost 3 bases and J lost 4; bases outside the gene matches: 5. This CDR3 comprises 14 residues. Germline V gives CDR1 ENHRY, CDR2 SYGVKD. CDR3: CAISEVSGKYEQYF. As DNA, the CDR3 is TGTGCCATCAGTGAAGTTAGCGGGAAATACGAGCAGTACTTC.

This clonotype appeared many times. The chain employs TRBV7-2 and TRBJ2-3; 7 bases match TRBD1. This CDR3 contains 14 residues. Germline V gene sequence: CDR1 SGHTA, CDR2 FQGNSA. V lost 6 bases and J lost 2; bases outside the gene matches: 5. The CDR3 DNA follows: TGTGCCAGCAGTATGACAGGGAACACAGATACGCAGTATTTT. Its protein is CASSMTGNTDTQYF.

The V call is TRBV24-1, the J call TRBJ2-2, with 7 bases fitting TRBD2. The CDR3 covers 17 residues. Germline V lookup: CDR1 KGHDR, CDR2 SFDVKD. The trim removed 5 bases at V and 3 bases at J, leaving 11 bases unmatched. Written as DNA, the CDR3 is TGTGCCACCAGTGGTCCGACTAGCTCGGGAGACACCGGGGAGCTGTTTTTT. Translation: CATSGPTSSGDTGELFF.

This clonotype showed up many times. DNA of the CDR3: TGTGCCAGCTCACCAACAACTAGCGGGATTGTCGGGGAGCTGTTTTTT. Encoded protein: CASSPTTSGIVGELFF. The chain joins TRBV18 to TRBJ2-2, with TRBD2 matching 10 bases. V lost 2 bases, J lost 7 bases, and 7 bases stayed unmatched. The V gene's germline CDR1 is KGHSH and CDR2 LQKENI. The CDR3 has 16 amino acids.

CDR3 sequence: CASRERTGLRETQYF. CDR3 in DNA: TGTGCCAGCAGGGAGAGGACAGGGCTACGAGAGACCCAGTACTTC. The chain joins TRBV6-2 or TRBV6-3 to TRBJ2-5, with 8 bases fitting TRBD1. This CDR3 comprises 15 residues. The ends lost 6 bases at V and 4 bases at J; junction bases unmatched: 10. CDR1 and CDR2 (germline): MNHEY, SVGEGT.

This clonotype has at least ten counts. This chain connects TRBV29-1 to TRBJ2-7; the D gene is possibly TRBD1 (6 bases). Trimming stripped 6 bases from V and 3 bases from J, with 18 bases between. The germline V gene has CDR1 SQVTM and CDR2 ANQGSEA. The CDR3 consists of 14 residues. The CDR3 sequence is CSVPARQAIYEQYF. The DNA of the CDR3 is TGCAGCGTCCCCGCGCGACAGGCTATCTACGAGCAGTACTTC.

This clonotype has at least ten counts. The rearrangement uses TRBV15 and TRBJ2-1; 12 bases fit TRBD2. Trimming cost V 3 bases and J 4 bases; bases outside gene matches: 1. Germline V gene data show CDR1 as LNHNV and CDR2 as YYDKDF (reference sequence). The CDR3 length is 15 residues. The CDR3, as DNA: TGTGCCACCAGCAGCACTAGCGGGGGGTACAATGAGCAGTTCTTC. Amino acid sequence: CATSSTSGGYNEQFF. Supplemented by reference TRBV15 and TRBJ2-1, the full variable domain reads DAMVIQNPRYQVTQFGKPVTLSCSQTLNHNVMYWYQQKSSQAPKLLFHYYDKDFNNEADTPDNFQSRRPNTSFCFLDIRSPGLGDTAMYLCATSSTSGGYNEQFFGPGTRLTVL.

The table lists this clonotype with a few counts. The chain has TRBV21-1 and TRBJ1-3. TRBV21-1 is deemed a pseudogene. This CDR3 region has 13 residues. The DNA for the CDR3 is TGTGCCAGCCCGGCGGGGATTGGAAACACCATATATTTT. Residues: CASPAGIGNTIYF.

This clonotype was seen a few times. This sequence joins TRBV19 and TRBJ1-2, with 7 bases matching TRBD1. This CDR3 contains 14 residues. Germline values: CDR1 LNHDA, CDR2 SQIVND (reference sequence). V shed 11 bases and J 7 bases; nucleotides not matched to a gene: 16. The CDR3 coding sequence is TGTGCCGTCCTGACAGGGTACCCTTTGGGTGGCTACACCTTC. Residues: CAVLTGYPLGGYTF.

The chain employs TRBV24-1 and TRBJ2-3; D is ambiguous. V was clipped by 1 base and J by 8 bases, with 9 bases between them. The CDR3 consists of 13 residues. Germline V gene sequence: CDR1 KGHDR, CDR2 SFDVKD. The DNA for the CDR3 is TGTGCCACCAGTGATTTCACGATGGGTACGCAGTATTTT. It specifies CATSDFTMGTQYF.

The table lists this clonotype with a few counts. The V and J genes are TRBV20-1 and TRBJ1-4, with 8 bases that match TRBD1. This CDR3 has 15 amino acids. With 0 bases clipped from V and 7 bases from J, the junction kept 7 bases outside the gene matches. Per germline, CDR1 DFQATT and CDR2 SNEGSKA (reference sequence). Here the CDR3 DNA reads TGCAGTGCTAGAGACTCCAGGGGGCGCGGTGAAAAACTGTTTTTT. This gives the protein CSARDSRGRGEKLFF.

The chain is built from TRBV6-1 and TRBJ2-5; D tentatively fits TRBD1 or TRBD2 (5 bases each). V dropped 6 bases and J dropped 2 bases, with 13 bases sitting between them. Germline values: CDR1 MNHNS, CDR2 SASEGT. The CDR3 runs 14 residues. CDR3 DNA: TGTGCCAGCAGCCACCCGGGACGACAAGAGACCCAGTACTTC. As protein: CASSHPGRQETQYF.